This T cell receptor (beta chain) was retrieved from a study of T cells in Graves' hyperthyroidism and ophthalmopathy. The CDR3 is 14 amino acids. V dropped 0 bases and J dropped 8 bases, with 11 bases sitting between them. Per germline, CDR1 MRHNA and CDR2 SNTAGT. Using RNA transcripts as the source, TCR beta CDR3 regions were amplified. HTBI primers drove first-round RT-PCR of the TCR CDR3. From the multiplex PCR reads, TCRdb called clonotypes with MiXCR, one entry per CDR3 protein. Of some 440,000 distinct CDR3 sequences in the sample, less than 20% were seen once. The V gene is TRBV6-4, the J gene TRBJ2-1, with D uncertain. This receptor was obtained from a woman aged 18-29 years with Graves' hyperthyroidism. Sequenced input: blood. The CDR3 region is CASSDSGHSHEQFF. The CDR3 region has the DNA TGTGCCAGCAGTGACTCGGGCCATTCTCATGAGCAGTTCTTC.